This is a list of T cell receptor beta chains from one sample in a study of blood T cell repertoires in COVID-19. The method was immunoSEQ multiplex PCR; TCRdb's version includes in-frame clones alone and lacks a portion of them. The sample holds some 100,000 clones, around three quarters seen once. Sequenced: peripheral blood. Source of these receptors: a human donor in a cohort sampled during active or convalescent COVID-19. Each CDR3 is given with its conserved first and last residue. A D gene is named only where the DNA matches it firmly. Only some rows state a clone size, as once, few, many or a class for expanded clones.

D gene,V gene,clone size,J gene,CDR3 DNA,CDR3 protein
TRBD1,TRBV4-3,-,TRBJ1-3,TGCGCCAGCAGCCAAGAGAGGGAGCAGGGGGCTTTCTCTGGAAACACCATATATTTT,CASSQEREQGAFSGNTIYF
-,TRBV10-1,few,TRBJ1-5,TGCGCCAGCAGTGATATTGAGAGGGGCAATCAGCCCCAGCATTTT,CASSDIERGNQPQHF
-,TRBV9,-,TRBJ2-3,TGTGCCAGCAGAGCTAGCGAGGTAACAGATACGCAGTATTTT,CASRASEVTDTQYF
TRBD2,TRBV7-6,-,TRBJ2-7,TGTGCCAGCAGCATTGACCGGACTAGCGGGGGGGACGAGCAGTACTTC,CASSIDRTSGGDEQYF
TRBD1,TRBV6-5,-,TRBJ1-3,TGTGCCAGCAGAATCGACAGGGGGCCTGGAAACACCATATATTTT,CASRIDRGPGNTIYF
TRBD2,TRBV27,-,TRBJ2-1,TGTGCCAGCAGTTTACTAGCGGGAGTCAATGAGCAGTTCTTC,CASSLLAGVNEQFF
TRBD1,TRBV27,-,TRBJ1-6,TGTGCCAGCAAGTCCGGGACAGGGAACTCCTATAATTCACCCCTCCACTTT,CASKSGTGNSYNSPLHF
TRBD1,TRBV25-1,-,TRBJ1-3,TGTGCCAGCAGTGGCTACAGGGGAAACTCTGGAAACACCATATATTTT,CASSGYRGNSGNTIYF
TRBD1,TRBV9,-,TRBJ2-7,TGTGCCAGCAGCGACCGGGACAGGGGACCCCCCTTCTACGAGCAGTACTTC,CASSDRDRGPPFYEQYF
TRBD1,TRBV24-1,-,TRBJ2-3,TGTGCCACCAGTGATTTCCCCAGGGACAGGTACACAGATACGCAGTATTTT,CATSDFPRDRYTDTQYF
-,TRBV6-5,-,TRBJ2-7,TGTGCCAGCATTACCAACGCCGGGCAGTACTTC,CASITNAGQYF
-,TRBV19,few,TRBJ2-2,TGTGCCAGTAGCCTCCCCGGGACCGGGGAGCTGTTTTTT,CASSLPGTGELFF